The 10 T cell receptor beta chains listed next were all sequenced from one sample in a study of T cells after yellow fever vaccination. MiXCR, run by TCRdb on the 5' RACE reads, gives a single entry per CDR3 protein. This sample carries hundreds of thousands of distinct CDR3 sequences, over 8% of them seen once, and the ten largest clones take more than 15%. Sequencing used PBMCs, obtained on the day of the first yellow fever vaccination. The origin of the receptors is a young man who received the YFV17D yellow fever vaccine.

This clonotype was observed many times. The chain employs TRBV7-9 and TRBJ2-5; 8 nucleotides align to TRBD1. Germline V lookup: CDR1 SEHNR, CDR2 FQNEAQ (reference sequence). The CDR3 covers 14 residues. V lost 2 bases, J lost 3 bases, and 2 bases stayed unmatched. This chain's CDR3 is CASSLSGGEETQYF. CDR3 sequence (DNA): TGTGCCAGCAGCTTATCAGGGGGCGAAGAGACCCAGTACTTC.

The chain joins TRBV6-1 to TRBJ2-3; D uncertain. Trimming pared 0 bases from V and 9 bases from J, leaving 10 bases between. CDR3 length: 13 residues. Looked up from germline, CDR1 is MNHNS and CDR2 is SASEGT. The CDR3 region has the DNA TGTGCCAGCAGTGAAGCGGGAACCTACACGCAGTATTTT. Its translation: CASSEAGTYTQYF.

This chain connects TRBV11-1 to TRBJ2-1; 7 bases are shared with TRBD1. Germline V gives CDR1 SGHAT, CDR2 FQDESV (reference sequence). This CDR3 is built from 20 residues. Losses at the gene ends were 6 bases for V and 6 bases for J; bases not matched to a gene: 26. The CDR3 DNA follows: TGTGCCAGCAGTTCCTCCATTTGGGAAATGGGACAGATGGGCCCCAATGAGCAGTTCTTC. This codes for CASSSSIWEMGQMGPNEQFF.

This clonotype was counted a few times. CDR3 sequence: CASSNERGAGGELFF. The CDR3 nucleotides are TGTGCCAGCAGCAACGAGCGGGGGGCGGGCGGGGAGCTGTTTTTT. The rearrangement links TRBV12-3 or TRBV12-4 to TRBJ2-2; 9 nucleotides align to TRBD2. The V segment lost 6 bases and the J segment 7 bases; nucleotides outside the gene matches: 9. This CDR3 region has 15 residues.

In its sample, this clonotype was seen a few times. V gene TRBV29-1 combines with J gene TRBJ1-3, with 10 bases aligning to TRBD1. The CDR3 length is 14 residues. V lost 6 bases, J lost 2 bases, and 4 bases stayed unmatched. Germline lookup yields CDR1 SQVTM and CDR2 ANQGSEA. This chain's CDR3 is CSVRDRGPGNTIYF. CDR3 in DNA: TGCAGCGTCCGGGACAGGGGACCTGGAAACACCATATATTTT.

The genes are TRBV9 and TRBJ2-2; D gene unclear. There are 16 residues in the CDR3. Germline assignment: CDR1 SGDLS and CDR2 YYNGEE. Between the trimmed V and J ends, which lost 0 bases and 2 bases, there was a span of 11 bases. The CDR3 spells CASSVGAAANTGELFF. In DNA form, the CDR3 reads TGTGCCAGCAGCGTAGGGGCTGCGGCCAACACCGGGGAGCTGTTTTTT.

In this sample, this clonotype turned up many times. The V and J genes are TRBV5-4 and TRBJ2-7; no definite D call. This CDR3 is built from 13 residues. Trimming removed 1 base at V and 6 bases at J, with 11 bases between. Germline V gene data show CDR1 as SGHNT and CDR2 as YYREEE (reference sequence). The DNA for the CDR3 is TGTGCCAGCAGCTTGTGGCAGTCTCCCGAGCAGTACTTC. Amino acids: CASSLWQSPEQYF. Filled out from reference TRBV5-4 and TRBJ2-7, the complete variable domain reads ETGVTQSPTHLIKTRGQQVTLRCSSQSGHNTVSWYQQALGQGPQFIFQYYREEENGRGNFPPRFSGLQFPNYSSELNVNALELDDSALYLCASSLWQSPEQYFGPGTRLTVT.

This clonotype occurred a few times. The V and J genes are TRBV7-9 and TRBJ1-1; D not resolved. V was trimmed by 1 base and J by 5 bases, leaving 11 bases between them. Germline CDR1 reads SEHNR; CDR2 reads FQNEAQ (reference sequence). This CDR3 has 14 residues. The CDR3 nucleotides read TGTGCCAGCAGCTTAGATACTCCAGCGACTGAAGCTTTCTTT. Translated, it gives CASSLDTPATEAFF.

This clonotype was seen many times. V and J are TRBV7-2 and TRBJ2-7; no reliable D call. Germline V CDR1 and CDR2: SGHTA, FQGNSA. Trimming took 5 bases from V and 3 from J, leaving 11 bases between them. This CDR3 is built from 13 residues. CDR3 in amino acids: CASSPRRDYEQYF. CDR3 nucleotides: TGTGCCAGCAGCCCTCGAAGAGACTACGAGCAGTACTTC.

This clonotype was seen only a few times. This chain uses TRBV5-5 with TRBJ1-2, with D maybe TRBD1 (5 bases). This CDR3 is 15 amino acids long. V lost 0 bases and J lost 6, with 15 bases in between. Germline V CDR1 and CDR2: SGHKS, YYEKEE (reference sequence). The chain's CDR3 is CASSLVTGGVNGYTF. The DNA for the CDR3 is TGTGCCAGCAGCTTGGTTACAGGCGGTGTTAATGGCTACACCTTC.